The rows below give T cell receptor beta chains drawn from one sample of a study of blood T cell repertoires in COVID-19. The data were produced by immunoSEQ multiplex PCR, yet TCRdb's version contains in-frame clones alone and is incomplete. The sample records approximately 230,000 clones, just over 90% being singletons. Sequenced sample: PBMCs or T cells enriched from blood (not recorded which). These receptors were collected from a woman between 18 and 29 years old who had recovered from COVID-19. Both conserved end residues are part of each CDR3. The D gene is left open where the match is weak. Only some rows state a clone size, as once, few, many or a class for expanded clones.

V	J	D	size	CDR3	DNA
TRBV15	TRBJ2-1	TRBD2	NA	CATSRDRAQREFVFEQFF	TGTGCCACCAGCAGAGATCGGGCTCAGCGGGAGTTCGTCTTTGAGCAGTTCTTC
TRBV19	TRBJ1-5	TRBD1	NA	CASSIGGTGLAQPQHF	TGTGCCAGTAGTATAGGGGGGACAGGGTTGGCTCAGCCCCAGCATTTT
TRBV7-2	TRBJ2-2	TRBD1	NA	CASSFGQGTGELFF	TGTGCCAGCAGCTTTGGACAGGGCACCGGGGAGCTGTTTTTT
TRBV3-1/TRBV3-2	TRBJ1-1	TRBD1	NA	CASSQQTPTGGENGAFF	TGTGCCAGCAGCCAACAAACTCCGACAGGGGGCGAGAACGGAGCTTTCTTT
TRBV7-7	TRBJ1-3	NA	NA	CASSLGQGTGNTIYF	TGTGCTAGCAGCTTAGGGCAGGGGACTGGAAACACCATATATTTT
TRBV24-1	TRBJ1-1	NA	NA	CATSDESEAFF	TGTGCCACCAGTGATGAGTCTGAAGCTTTCTTT
TRBV5-1	TRBJ2-3	TRBD2	NA	CASRAGVSTDTQYF	TGCGCCAGCAGGGCGGGGGTTAGCACAGATACGCAGTATTTT
TRBV19	TRBJ1-1	NA	NA	CASSPREENTEAFF	TGTGCCAGTAGTCCCCGGGAGGAGAACACTGAAGCTTTCTTT
TRBV7-9	TRBJ2-2	NA	NA	CASSRQQGPTVGGELFF	TGTGCCAGCAGCCGTCAGCAGGGCCCGACGGTCGGCGGGGAGCTGTTTTTT
TRBV28	TRBJ2-7	TRBD1	NA	CASSPWDRRYEQYF	TGTGCCAGCAGTCCATGGGACAGGAGGTACGAGCAGTACTTC
TRBV7-2	TRBJ1-2	NA	NA	CASSLAHNIYGYTF	TGTGCCAGCAGCTTAGCGCATAACATCTATGGCTACACCTTC
TRBV28	TRBJ2-3	TRBD2	NA	CASLRTSGSTDTQYF	TGTGCCAGTCTGCGGACTAGCGGGAGCACAGATACGCAGTATTTT
TRBV3-1/TRBV3-2	TRBJ1-2	TRBD1	NA	CASSQATGLAGGYTF	TGTGCCAGCAGCCAAGCGACAGGGTTGGCAGGTGGCTACACCTTC
TRBV25-1	TRBJ1-6	TRBD1	NA	CASSVRTGGLDSPLHF	TGTGCCAGCAGTGTCCGGACAGGGGGCTTGGATTCACCCCTCCACTTT
TRBV5-1	TRBJ2-5	TRBD2	NA	CASSFEGGRKETQYF	TGCGCCAGCAGCTTCGAGGGAGGGCGCAAAGAGACCCAGTACTTC
TRBV7-2	TRBJ2-2	NA	few	CASSLVPGSTGELFF	TGTGCCAGCAGCTTAGTCCCGGGAAGCACCGGGGAGCTGTTTTTT
TRBV18	TRBJ2-2	NA	once	CASFTGNTGELFF	TGTGCCAGCTTTACAGGAAACACCGGGGAGCTGTTTTTT
TRBV28	TRBJ1-6	NA	NA	CASTPTGYGSPLHF	TGTGCCAGCACTCCCACAGGGTATGGTTCACCCCTCCACTTT
TRBV1	TRBJ1-4	NA	NA	CTSSRHHRGRELFF	TGCACCAGCAGCCGACACCACAGGGGGAGGGAACTGTTTTTT
TRBV28	TRBJ2-1	NA	NA	CASIGQLRRYNEQFF	TGTGCCAGCATCGGACAGTTGCGACGATACAATGAGCAGTTCTTC
TRBV11-1	TRBJ2-3	NA	NA	CASSLVGAYSTDTQYF	TGTGCCAGCAGCTTAGTCGGTGCGTATAGCACAGATACGCAGTATTTT
TRBV7-9	TRBJ1-1	TRBD1	NA	CASRRTGSVNTEAFF	TGTGCCAGCAGACGGACAGGGTCGGTGAACACTGAAGCTTTCTTT
TRBV7-7	TRBJ1-1	TRBD1	NA	CASSPLQGAYSEAFF	TGTGCTAGCAGCCCTTTACAGGGGGCATACTCTGAAGCTTTCTTT
TRBV7-8	TRBJ1-6	TRBD1	NA	CASSLVGRGSYNSPLHF	TGTGCCAGCAGCTTAGTGGGCAGGGGGTCCTATAATTCACCCCTCCACTTT
TRBV6-6	TRBJ2-2	NA	NA	CASSYRVETGGELFF	TGTGCCAGCAGTTACCGGGTAGAAACCGGCGGGGAGCTGTTTTTT
TRBV7-8	TRBJ1-1	TRBD1	NA	CASSLNSIRGRKIAAFF	TGTGCCAGCAGCTTAAACAGCATCAGGGGGCGCAAAATAGCAGCTTTCTTT
TRBV15	TRBJ2-5	TRBD2	NA	CATSDIRALAGGTGETQYF	TGTGCCACCAGCGACATCCGAGCACTAGCGGGAGGCACGGGGGAGACCCAGTACTTC
TRBV30	TRBJ1-6	NA	NA	CAWSVANPGCNSPLHF	TGTGCCTGGAGTGTGGCCAATCCAGGCTGCAATTCACCCCTCCACTTT
TRBV29-1	TRBJ1-5	NA	NA	CSVATGTKDQPQHF	TGCAGCGTAGCAACAGGGACTAAAGATCAGCCCCAGCATTTT
TRBV29-1	TRBJ1-4	NA	NA	CSASRGTNEKLFF	TGCAGCGCCTCTCGGGGGACTAATGAAAAACTGTTTTTT
TRBV7-3	TRBJ2-7	NA	NA	CASALGGPSYEQYF	TGTGCCAGCGCTCTGGGCGGGCCCTCCTACGAGCAGTACTTC
TRBV5-1	TRBJ2-1	TRBD1	once	CASSPSGPRTGAYNEQFF	TGCGCCAGCAGCCCTTCCGGCCCTCGGACAGGGGCCTACAATGAGCAGTTCTTC
TRBV2	TRBJ2-2	NA	NA	CAITSRGAGELFF	TGTGCCATCACAAGTCGGGGAGCCGGGGAGCTGTTTTTT
TRBV7-9	TRBJ2-3	TRBD2	NA	CASSPTLAVAADTQYF	TGTGCCAGCAGCCCCACCCTAGCGGTGGCCGCAGATACGCAGTATTTT
TRBV19	TRBJ1-2	TRBD1	NA	CASSWKGTGGYGYTF	TGTGCCAGTAGTTGGAAAGGGACAGGGGGCTATGGCTACACCTTC
TRBV2	TRBJ1-5	TRBD1	NA	CASSPSNDRDWSNQPQHF	TGTGCCAGCAGTCCCTCTAATGACAGGGACTGGAGCAATCAGCCCCAGCATTTT
TRBV10-3	TRBJ1-1	NA	NA	CAIGQMQGEAFF	TGTGCCATCGGGCAGATGCAGGGAGAAGCTTTCTTT
TRBV5-8	TRBJ2-7	NA	NA	CASNTGDGQYF	TGTGCCAGCAACACGGGAGACGGTCAGTACTTC
TRBV7-9	TRBJ2-7	NA	NA	CASSFDSSYEQYF	TGTGCCAGCAGCTTCGACAGCTCCTACGAGCAGTACTTC
TRBV11-3	TRBJ1-1	NA	NA	CASSLEGRGEAFF	TGTGCCAGCAGCCTAGAGGGGCGGGGCGAAGCTTTCTTT
TRBV11-2	TRBJ2-7	TRBD2	NA	CASSLEGFGSGGAYEQYF	TGTGCCAGCAGCTTAGAGGGCTTCGGTAGCGGGGGAGCCTACGAGCAGTACTTC
TRBV28	TRBJ1-1	NA	NA	CASSNIGARTFF	TGTGCCAGCAGCAATATAGGGGCGCGAACTTTCTTT
TRBV7-9	TRBJ1-1	TRBD1	few	CASSPGTGYAFF	TGTGCCAGCAGCCCCGGGACAGGGTACGCTTTCTTT
TRBV12-3/TRBV12-4	TRBJ1-1	NA	NA	CASSLQGYTEAFF	TGTGCCAGCAGCTTGCAGGGTTACACTGAAGCTTTCTTT
TRBV10-3	TRBJ2-2	TRBD2	NA	CAIAGLGGTGELFF	TGTGCCATCGCAGGACTAGGCGGAACCGGGGAGCTGTTTTTT
TRBV6-5	TRBJ2-5	TRBD2	NA	CASRTSGSPETQYF	TGTGCCAGCAGGACTAGCGGGAGTCCGGAGACCCAGTACTTC
TRBV4-2	TRBJ1-5	NA	NA	CASSHREGSQPQHF	TGTGCCAGCAGCCATAGGGAGGGTAGTCAGCCCCAGCATTTT
TRBV4-2	TRBJ1-5	NA	once	CASSPSSQGYQPQHF	TGTGCCAGCAGCCCGAGCTCCCAGGGTTATCAGCCCCAGCATTTT
TRBV4-1	TRBJ2-1	TRBD2	once	CASSPFSGRVNNEQFF	TGCGCCAGCAGCCCGTTTAGCGGGAGAGTTAACAATGAGCAGTTCTTC
TRBV5-1	TRBJ2-7	NA	NA	CASSPGWVVNEQYF	TGCGCCAGCAGCCCGGGTTGGGTAGTTAACGAGCAGTACTTC
TRBV13	TRBJ1-1	TRBD1	NA	CASSSFRGREAFF	TGTGCCAGCAGCTCGTTTAGGGGGCGGGAAGCTTTCTTT
TRBV5-1	TRBJ2-2	NA	NA	CASSLGAGTSELFF	TGCGCCAGCAGCTTGGGGGCGGGAACATCGGAGCTGTTTTTT
TRBV7-2	TRBJ2-1	TRBD2	NA	CASSSTGTSGYNEQFF	TGTGCCAGCAGCTCAACAGGGACTAGCGGATACAATGAGCAGTTCTTC
TRBV18	TRBJ2-3	NA	NA	CASSPPGTTSTDTQYF	TGTGCCAGCTCACCGCCTGGGACAACTAGCACAGATACGCAGTATTTT